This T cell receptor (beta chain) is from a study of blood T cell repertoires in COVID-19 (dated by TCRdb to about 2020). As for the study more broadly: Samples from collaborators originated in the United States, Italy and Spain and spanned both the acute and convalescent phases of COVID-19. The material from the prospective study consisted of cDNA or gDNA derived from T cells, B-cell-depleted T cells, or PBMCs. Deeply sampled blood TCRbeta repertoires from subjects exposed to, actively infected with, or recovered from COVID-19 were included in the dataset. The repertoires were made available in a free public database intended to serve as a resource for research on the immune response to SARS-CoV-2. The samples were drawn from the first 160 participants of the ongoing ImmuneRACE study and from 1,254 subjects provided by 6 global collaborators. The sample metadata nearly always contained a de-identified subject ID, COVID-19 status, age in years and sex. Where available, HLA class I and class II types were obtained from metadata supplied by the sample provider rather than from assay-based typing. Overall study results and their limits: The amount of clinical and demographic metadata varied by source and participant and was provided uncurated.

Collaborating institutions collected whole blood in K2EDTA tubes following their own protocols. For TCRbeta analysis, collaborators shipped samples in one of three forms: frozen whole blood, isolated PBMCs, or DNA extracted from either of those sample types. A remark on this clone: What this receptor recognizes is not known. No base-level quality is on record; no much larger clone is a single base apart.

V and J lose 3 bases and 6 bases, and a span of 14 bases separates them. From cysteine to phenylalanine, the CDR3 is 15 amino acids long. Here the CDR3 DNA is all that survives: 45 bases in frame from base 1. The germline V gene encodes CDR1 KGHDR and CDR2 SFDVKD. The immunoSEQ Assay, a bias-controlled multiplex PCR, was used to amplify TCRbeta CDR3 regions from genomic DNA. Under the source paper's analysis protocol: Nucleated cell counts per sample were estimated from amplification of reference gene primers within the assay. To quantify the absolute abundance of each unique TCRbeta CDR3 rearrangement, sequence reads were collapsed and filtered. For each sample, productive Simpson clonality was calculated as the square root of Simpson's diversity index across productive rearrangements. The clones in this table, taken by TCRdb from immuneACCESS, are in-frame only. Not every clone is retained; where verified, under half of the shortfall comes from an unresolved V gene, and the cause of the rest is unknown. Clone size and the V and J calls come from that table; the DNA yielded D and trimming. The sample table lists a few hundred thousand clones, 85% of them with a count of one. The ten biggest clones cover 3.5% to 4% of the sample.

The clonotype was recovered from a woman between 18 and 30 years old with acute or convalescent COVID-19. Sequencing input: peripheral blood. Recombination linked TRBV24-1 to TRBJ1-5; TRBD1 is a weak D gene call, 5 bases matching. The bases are TGTGCCACCAGTGATCGGTCGGGGGTTGGTCAGCCCCAGCATTTT. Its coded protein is CATSDRSGVGQPQHF.